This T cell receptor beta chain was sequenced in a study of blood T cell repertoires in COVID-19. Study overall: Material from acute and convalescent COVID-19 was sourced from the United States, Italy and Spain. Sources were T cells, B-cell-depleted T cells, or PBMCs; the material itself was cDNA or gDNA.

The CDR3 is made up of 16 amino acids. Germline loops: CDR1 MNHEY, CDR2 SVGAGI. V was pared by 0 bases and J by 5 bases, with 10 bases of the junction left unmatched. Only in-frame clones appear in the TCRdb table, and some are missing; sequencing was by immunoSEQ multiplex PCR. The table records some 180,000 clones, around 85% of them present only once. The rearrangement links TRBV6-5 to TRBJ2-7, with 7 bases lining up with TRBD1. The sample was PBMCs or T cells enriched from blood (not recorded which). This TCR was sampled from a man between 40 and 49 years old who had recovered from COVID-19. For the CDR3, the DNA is TGTGCCAGCAGTTACTCGGAGATGACAGGGAACCACGAGCAGTACTTC. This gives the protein CASSYSEMTGNHEQYF.